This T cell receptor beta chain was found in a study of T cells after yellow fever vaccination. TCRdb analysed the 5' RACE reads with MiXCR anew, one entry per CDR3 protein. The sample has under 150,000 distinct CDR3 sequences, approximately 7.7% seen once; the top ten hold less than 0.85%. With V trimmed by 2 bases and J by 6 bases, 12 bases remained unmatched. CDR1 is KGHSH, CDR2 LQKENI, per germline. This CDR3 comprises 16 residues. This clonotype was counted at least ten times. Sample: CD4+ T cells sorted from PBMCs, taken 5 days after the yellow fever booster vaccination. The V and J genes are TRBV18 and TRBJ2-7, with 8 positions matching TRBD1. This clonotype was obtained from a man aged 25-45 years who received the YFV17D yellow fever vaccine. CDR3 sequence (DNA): TGTGCCAGCTCACCAGGGGCTGGACAGGGTTTTCGCGAGCAGTACTTC. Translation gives CASSPGAGQGFREQYF.